These 8 T cell receptor beta chains came from one sample sequenced in a study of cytomegalovirus exposure and HLA in healthy donors. This PCR relied on a set of 60 Vbeta primers and 13 Jbeta primers. Sequencing was performed with immunoSEQ multiplex PCR; in TCRdb, only in-frame clones are kept and a portion is missing. The sample contains approximately 170,000 clones, approximately 81% of which appear only once. Sequencing used PBMCs. Receptors originate from a man between 50 and 59 years old in good health and CMV-seropositive.

CDR3 sequence: CASSQIGTSGREYF. CDR3 DNA sequence: TGTGCCAGCAGCCAAATCGGGACTAGCGGGAGGGAGTATTTT. The genes are TRBV4-2 and TRBJ2-3, with 16 bases matching TRBD2. J gave up 13 bases and V 2 bases, and 3 bases lay outside the gene matches. This CDR3 comprises 14 residues. Germline values: CDR1 LGHNA, CDR2 YNFKEQ.

The chain links TRBV28 to TRBJ2-7; D gene unclear. This CDR3 region has 11 residues. The germline gives CDR1 MDHEN, CDR2 SYDVKM. V lost 6 bases to trimming and J lost 3 bases, with 6 bases between them. The CDR3 loop is CASSPLYEQYF. The CDR3 coding sequence is TGTGCCAGCAGCCCCCTCTACGAGCAGTACTTC.

CDR3 residues: CASSYGISGEQYF. The CDR3 DNA is TGTGCCAGCAGTTACGGAATTTCGGGGGAGCAGTACTTC. The chain uses TRBV6-5 and TRBJ2-7; D perhaps matches TRBD2 (5 bases). The V gene lost 2 bases and the J gene lost 7 bases, with 12 bases spanning the gap. The length of the CDR3 is 13 residues. CDR1 and CDR2 (germline): MNHEY, SVGAGI.

The J gene is TRBJ2-1, the V gene TRBV6-5, with 10 bases fitting TRBD1. With 6 bases clipped from V and 5 bases from J, the junction kept 7 bases outside the gene matches. The CDR3 has 15 residues. CDR1 MNHEY and CDR2 SVGAGI come from the germline V gene. Here the CDR3 DNA reads TGTGCCAGCAGATCCGACAGGGGGCAAAACAATGAGCAGTTCTTC. This codes for CASRSDRGQNNEQFF.

This chain joins TRBV7-2 and TRBJ1-5; D is possibly TRBD1 (5 bases). Deletions cut 2 bases from V and 6 bases from J, with 14 bases between. The CDR3 covers 15 residues. Germline CDR1 and CDR2: SGHTA and FQGNSA. As DNA, the CDR3 is TGTGCCAGCAGCTTAACTGGGGGGGGTAGTCAGCCCCAGCATTTT. This codes for CASSLTGGGSQPQHF.

V gene TRBV5-1 combines with J gene TRBJ2-5, with D hard to call. CDR1 and CDR2 (germline): SGHRS, YFSETQ. V was trimmed by 1 base and J by 1 base, leaving 8 bases between them. The CDR3 has 14 amino acids. The CDR3: CASSLNVVQETQYF. The CDR3, as DNA: TGCGCCAGCAGCTTGAATGTCGTCCAAGAGACCCAGTACTTC.

This chain links TRBV18 with TRBJ2-7; TRBD2 matches at 7 bases. Germline V gene data show CDR1 as KGHSH and CDR2 as LQKENI. The CDR3 totals 14 residues. V lost 6 bases, J lost 0 bases, and 5 bases stayed unmatched. The CDR3 DNA reads as TGTGCCAGCTCCCCGCGGGAGTTCTCCTACGAGCAGTACTTC. This gives the protein CASSPREFSYEQYF.

The V gene is TRBV5-4, the J gene TRBJ2-1; 7 bases agree with TRBD2. Germline V lookup: CDR1 SGHNT, CDR2 YYREEE (reference sequence). The CDR3 is made up of 12 amino acids. With 3 bases clipped from V and 10 bases from J, the junction kept 4 bases outside the gene matches. This CDR3 is CASSWGGYEQFF. In DNA, the CDR3 is TGTGCCAGCAGCTGGGGAGGGTACGAGCAGTTCTTC. Full variable domain (missing parts from reference TRBV5-4 and TRBJ2-1): ETGVTQSPTHLIKTRGQQVTLRCSSQSGHNTVSWYQQALGQGPQFIFQYYREEENGRGNFPPRFSGLQFPNYSSELNVNALELDDSALYLCASSWGGYEQFFGPGTRLTVL.